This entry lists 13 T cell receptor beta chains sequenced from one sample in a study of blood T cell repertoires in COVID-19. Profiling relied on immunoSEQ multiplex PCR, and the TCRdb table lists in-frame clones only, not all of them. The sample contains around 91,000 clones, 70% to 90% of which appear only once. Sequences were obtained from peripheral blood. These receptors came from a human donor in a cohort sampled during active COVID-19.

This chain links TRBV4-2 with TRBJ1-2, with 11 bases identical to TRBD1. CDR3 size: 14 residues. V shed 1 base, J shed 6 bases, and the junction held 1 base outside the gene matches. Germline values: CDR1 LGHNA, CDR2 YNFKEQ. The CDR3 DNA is TGTGCCAGCAGCCAAGGGGGACAGGGGGATGGCTACACCTTC. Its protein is CASSQGGQGDGYTF.

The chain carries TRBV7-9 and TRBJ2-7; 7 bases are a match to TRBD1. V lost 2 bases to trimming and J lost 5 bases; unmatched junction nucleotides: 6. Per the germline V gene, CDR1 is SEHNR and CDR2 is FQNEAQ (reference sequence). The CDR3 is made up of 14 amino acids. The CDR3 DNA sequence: TGTGCCAGCAGCTTATTGGGACAGCGCCACGAGCAGTACTTC. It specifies CASSLLGQRHEQYF.

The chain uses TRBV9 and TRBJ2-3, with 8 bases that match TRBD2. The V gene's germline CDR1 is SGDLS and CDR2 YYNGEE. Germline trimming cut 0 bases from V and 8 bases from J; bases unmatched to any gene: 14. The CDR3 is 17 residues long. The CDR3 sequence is CASSVAGSGEVGATQYF. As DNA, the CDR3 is TGTGCCAGCAGCGTAGCGGGTAGCGGGGAGGTAGGGGCTACGCAGTATTTT.

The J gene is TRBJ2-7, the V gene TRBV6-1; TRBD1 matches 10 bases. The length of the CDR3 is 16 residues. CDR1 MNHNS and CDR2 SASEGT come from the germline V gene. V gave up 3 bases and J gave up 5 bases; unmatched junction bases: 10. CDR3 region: CASSDRGQGVHHEQYF. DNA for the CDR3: TGTGCCAGCAGTGACCGCGGACAGGGGGTACATCACGAGCAGTACTTC.

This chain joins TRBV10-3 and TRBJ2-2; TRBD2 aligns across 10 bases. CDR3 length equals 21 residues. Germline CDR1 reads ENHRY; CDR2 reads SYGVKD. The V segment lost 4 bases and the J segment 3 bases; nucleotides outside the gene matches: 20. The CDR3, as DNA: TGTGCCATCAGTGGAGGCAGCAACTATCTAGCGGGAGTCTTCGACACCGGGGAGCTGTTTTTT. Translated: CAISGGSNYLAGVFDTGELFF.

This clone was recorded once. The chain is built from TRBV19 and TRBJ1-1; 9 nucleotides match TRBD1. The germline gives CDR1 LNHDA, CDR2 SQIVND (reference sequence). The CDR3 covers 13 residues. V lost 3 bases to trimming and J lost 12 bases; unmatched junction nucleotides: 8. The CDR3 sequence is CASSMTSGQGTFF. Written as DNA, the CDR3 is TGTGCCAGTAGTATGACCTCGGGACAGGGAACTTTCTTT. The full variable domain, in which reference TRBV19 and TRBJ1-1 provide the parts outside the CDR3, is DGGITQSPKYLFRKEGQNVTLSCEQNLNHDAMYWYRQDPGQGLRLIYYSQIVNDFQKGDIAEGYSVSREKKESFPLTVTSAQKNPTAFYLCASSMTSGQGTFFGQGTRLTVV.

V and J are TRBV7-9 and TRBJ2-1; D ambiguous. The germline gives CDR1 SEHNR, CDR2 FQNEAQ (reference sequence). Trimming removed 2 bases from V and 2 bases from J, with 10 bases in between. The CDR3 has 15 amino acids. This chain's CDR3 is CASSLTAEPYNEQFF. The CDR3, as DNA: TGTGCCAGCAGCTTAACCGCGGAACCCTACAATGAGCAGTTCTTC.

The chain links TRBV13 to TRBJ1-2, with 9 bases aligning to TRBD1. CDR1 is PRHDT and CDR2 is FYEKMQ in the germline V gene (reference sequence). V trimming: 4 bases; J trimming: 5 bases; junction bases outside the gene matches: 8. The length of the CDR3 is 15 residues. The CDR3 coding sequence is TGTGCCAGCAGCTCCCGGGACAGGGCATCTTATGGCTACACCTTC. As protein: CASSSRDRASYGYTF. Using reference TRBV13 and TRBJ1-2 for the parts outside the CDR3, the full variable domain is AAGVIQSPRHLIKEKRETATLKCYPIPRHDTVYWYQQGPGQDPQFLISFYEKMQSDKGSIPDRFSAQQFSDYHSELNMSSLELGDSALYFCASSSRDRASYGYTFGSGTRLTVV.

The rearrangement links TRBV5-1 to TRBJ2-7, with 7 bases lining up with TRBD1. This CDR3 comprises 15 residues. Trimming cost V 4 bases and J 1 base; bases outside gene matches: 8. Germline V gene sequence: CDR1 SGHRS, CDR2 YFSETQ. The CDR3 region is CASSPVPGQSYEQYF. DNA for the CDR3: TGCGCCAGCAGCCCCGTCCCGGGACAGTCCTACGAGCAGTACTTC.

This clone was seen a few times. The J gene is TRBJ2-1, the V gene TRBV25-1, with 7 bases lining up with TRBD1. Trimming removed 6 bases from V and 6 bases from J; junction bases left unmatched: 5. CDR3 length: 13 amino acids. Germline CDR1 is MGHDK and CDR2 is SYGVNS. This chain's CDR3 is CASSVSGGNEQFF. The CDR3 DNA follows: TGTGCCAGCAGCGTCTCAGGGGGCAATGAGCAGTTCTTC.

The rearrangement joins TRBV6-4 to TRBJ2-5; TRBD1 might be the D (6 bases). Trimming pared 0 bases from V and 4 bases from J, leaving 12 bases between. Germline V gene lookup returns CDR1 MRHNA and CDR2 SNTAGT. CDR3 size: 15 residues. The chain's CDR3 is CASSDSGGSGETQYF. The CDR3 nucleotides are TGTGCCAGCAGTGACTCTGGGGGCTCGGGAGAGACCCAGTACTTC.

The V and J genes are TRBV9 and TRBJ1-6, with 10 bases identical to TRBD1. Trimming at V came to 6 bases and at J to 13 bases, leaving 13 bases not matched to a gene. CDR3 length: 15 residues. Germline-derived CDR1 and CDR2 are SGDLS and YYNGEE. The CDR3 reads CASTPDGGQGSPLHF. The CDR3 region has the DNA TGTGCCAGCACGCCCGACGGGGGACAGGGGTCTCCCCTCCACTTT.

The CDR3 region is CASSLHGREGPQHF. The CDR3 region has the DNA TGTGCCAGCAGTTTACACGGACGGGAAGGGCCCCAGCATTTT. This chain links TRBV6-4 with TRBJ1-5; D uncertain. The V and J ends lost 5 bases and 9 bases respectively, with 17 bases between them. The germline CDR1 and CDR2 sequences are MRHNA and SNTAGT. CDR3 size: 14 residues.